This entry lists 20 T cell receptor beta chains sequenced from one sample in a study of T cells in Graves' hyperthyroidism and ophthalmopathy. Regions amplified from RNA transcripts were the TCR beta CDR3 regions. RT-PCR in the first round (using the HTBI primer set) targeted the TCR CDR3. TCRdb called the multiplex PCR reads again in MiXCR, with one record for every CDR3 protein. This repertoire shows around 250,000 distinct CDR3 sequences, 24% found once; its top ten account for approximately 35%. What was sequenced was blood. Source of these receptors: a woman in her 40s with Graves' ophthalmopathy.

Ten or more counts support this clonotype. The chain couples TRBV3-1 to TRBJ1-2; D gene unclear. The germline CDR1 and CDR2 sequences are LGHDT and YNNKEL (reference sequence). CDR3 length equals 17 residues. V lost 0 bases to trimming and J lost 4 bases, with 18 bases between them. The CDR3 loop is CASSQDTHYGALYGYTF. The CDR3 DNA reads as TGTGCCAGCAGCCAAGATACTCATTATGGCGCGCTCTATGGCTACACCTTC.

This clonotype was seen many times. V and J are TRBV28 and TRBJ1-5; TRBD1 might be the D (6 bases). This CDR3 region has 13 residues. Trimming stripped 5 bases from V and 7 bases from J, with 12 bases between. From germline, CDR1 is MDHEN and CDR2 SYDVKM. The CDR3 DNA sequence: TGTGCCAGCAGTACACAGGGACGGCAGCCCCAGCATTTT. Its protein product is CASSTQGRQPQHF.

V gene TRBV6-2 or TRBV6-3 combines with J gene TRBJ2-5; 7 positions match TRBD2. The CDR3 contains 13 residues. Germline-derived CDR1 and CDR2 are MNHEY and SVGEGT. Trimming cost V 6 bases and J 3 bases; bases outside gene matches: 4. CDR3 DNA sequence: TGTGCCAGCAGGCTTCTAGCGGAAGAGACCCAGTACTTC. This gives the protein CASRLLAEETQYF.

This clonotype was seen a few times. The chain joins TRBV24-1 to TRBJ2-7, with 12 nucleotides matching TRBD1. The CDR3 has 14 amino acids. The V gene's germline CDR1 is KGHDR and CDR2 SFDVKD. The V and J ends lost 9 bases and 7 bases, in that order; junction bases with no gene match: 9. CDR3 residues: CATSGTGGPREQYF. The CDR3 DNA is TGTGCCACCTCCGGGACAGGGGGCCCAAGGGAGCAGTACTTC.

The chain has TRBV12-3 or TRBV12-4 and TRBJ2-7; 7 bases align to TRBD1. The CDR3 runs to 17 residues. The ends lost 6 bases at V and 1 base at J; junction bases unmatched: 15. The chain's CDR3 is CASSSGPWEQGSYEQYF. As DNA, the CDR3 is TGTGCCAGCAGCTCGGGGCCGTGGGAACAGGGGTCCTACGAGCAGTACTTC.

V and J are TRBV20-1 and TRBJ1-1; 7 nucleotides agree with TRBD1. V lost 6 bases, J lost 5 bases, and 15 bases stayed unmatched. CDR1 is DFQATT and CDR2 is SNEGSKA in the germline V gene (reference sequence). This CDR3 contains 15 residues. CDR3 bases: TGCAGTGCCCGGGGCCGGGACCCAGGGGGGACTGAAGCTTTCTTT. Translated, it gives CSARGRDPGGTEAFF.

The table lists this clonotype with many counts. The J gene is TRBJ2-2, the V gene TRBV4-1; 10 nucleotides align to TRBD2. The CDR3 is 17 amino acids. The V gene's germline CDR1 is MGHRA and CDR2 YSYEKL. With V trimmed by 1 base and J by 2 bases, 4 bases remained unmatched. The DNA for the CDR3 is TGCGCCAGCAGCCAAGTGGGACTAGCGACCAACACCGGGGAGCTGTTTTTT. Protein product: CASSQVGLATNTGELFF.

This clonotype was counted at least ten times. The genes are TRBV7-2 and TRBJ2-7; 7 positions match TRBD2. CDR1 is SGHTA and CDR2 is FQGNSA in the germline V gene. CDR3 size: 14 residues. J lost 3 bases, V lost 1 base, and 3 bases had no gene match. The CDR3 sequence: CASSLVSGGYEQYF. The CDR3 nucleotides read TGTGCCAGCAGCTTAGTCTCGGGGGGCTACGAGCAGTACTTC.

This clonotype has ten or more counts. The chain couples TRBV3-1 to TRBJ1-5; D not certain. Germline V gene sequence: CDR1 LGHDT, CDR2 YNNKEL (reference sequence). CDR3 length equals 14 residues. Deletions cut 0 bases from V and 6 bases from J, with 9 bases between. This CDR3 is CASSQDTWSQPQHF. The CDR3 DNA follows: TGTGCCAGCAGCCAAGATACGTGGAGTCAGCCCCAGCATTTT.

The chain links TRBV28 to TRBJ2-7; D is perhaps TRBD1 (6 bases). The length of the CDR3 is 14 residues. The germline V gene has CDR1 MDHEN and CDR2 SYDVKM. Trimming took 4 bases from V and 9 from J, leaving 19 bases between them. The CDR3 coding sequence is TGTGCCAGCAGTTATGACAGGCAATCTATCCGGCAGTACTTC. It specifies CASSYDRQSIRQYF.

This clonotype was counted ten times or more. J is TRBJ1-2 and V is TRBV24-1; D ambiguous. The germline CDR1 and CDR2 sequences are KGHDR and SFDVKD. This CDR3 has 17 residues. V dropped 4 bases and J dropped 4 bases, with 21 bases sitting between them. CDR3 in DNA: TGTGCCACCAGTGACCCGACCGGGAGGAATGGGATCTATGGCTACACCTTC. Its protein is CATSDPTGRNGIYGYTF.

This clonotype has a count of ten or more. The rearrangement uses TRBV29-1 and TRBJ1-2, with unresolved D. Germline loops: CDR1 SQVTM, CDR2 ANQGSEA. This CDR3 is 10 amino acids long. With 3 bases removed from V and 4 bases from J, the gap between germline ends came to 3 bases. The CDR3 DNA sequence: TGCAGCGTTGACAGCTATGGCTACACCTTC. Amino acids: CSVDSYGYTF.

This clonotype was picked up many times. The chain combines TRBV28 with TRBJ1-2; 11 bases align to TRBD1. With 4 bases clipped from V and 7 bases from J, the junction kept 8 bases outside the gene matches. Germline lookup yields CDR1 MDHEN and CDR2 SYDVKM. This CDR3 region has 15 residues. The DNA for the CDR3 is TGTGCCAGCAGTTCCGCCGGGACAGGGGGGACTGGCTACACCTTC. It translates to CASSSAGTGGTGYTF.

The table lists this clonotype with many counts. The gene calls are TRBV7-6 and TRBJ2-7; the D is unclear. The V and J ends lost 7 bases and 0 bases respectively, with 13 bases between them. The CDR3 loop spans 14 amino acids. Germline CDR1 reads SGHVS; CDR2 reads FNYEAQ. The CDR3 loop reads CASKPHHNSYEQYF. In nucleotides, the CDR3 is TGTGCCAGCAAGCCACACCACAACTCCTACGAGCAGTACTTC.

The V and J genes are TRBV12-3 or TRBV12-4 and TRBJ2-7; TRBD2 matches 14 bases. This CDR3 region has 16 residues. V dropped 1 base and J dropped 6; count of bases not matched to a gene: 5. CDR3 residues: CASSLGTSGRRFEQYF. The DNA of the CDR3 is TGTGCCAGCAGTTTAGGGACTAGCGGGAGGAGGTTCGAGCAGTACTTC.

This sequence joins TRBV28 and TRBJ2-7, with no clear D. V was cut by 2 bases and J by 6 bases, with 11 bases left in between. CDR1 and CDR2 (germline): MDHEN, SYDVKM. CDR3 length: 13 amino acids. The CDR3 DNA reads as TGTGCCAGCAGTTTAGGGTTCAAGGGCGAGCAGTACTTC. This translates into CASSLGFKGEQYF.

The chain links TRBV5-1 to TRBJ2-7; D call uncertain. The CDR3 has 13 residues. The V end was cut by 1 base, the J end by 2 bases, with 7 bases between. The V gene's germline CDR1 is SGHRS and CDR2 YFSETQ. The CDR3 nucleotides read TGCGCCAGCAGCTTGCAGTTCACCTACGAGCAGTACTTC. Encoded protein: CASSLQFTYEQYF.

This clonotype was seen at least ten times. The V and J genes are TRBV6-1 and TRBJ2-7; D remains unclear. V lost 6 bases and J 2 bases, leaving 2 bases between the germline ends. Germline V gene data show CDR1 as MNHNS and CDR2 as SASEGT. The CDR3 is 10 residues long. The CDR3 DNA sequence: TGTGCCAGCAGGGCCTACGAGCAGTACTTC. Protein: CASRAYEQYF.

This clonotype was counted ten times or more. The V gene is TRBV6-5, the J gene TRBJ1-2; 7 positions match TRBD1. Losses at the gene ends were 8 bases for V and 7 bases for J; bases not matched to a gene: 16. The CDR3 is 15 residues long. The germline CDR1 and CDR2 sequences are MNHEY and SVGAGI. DNA for the CDR3: TGTGCCAGCTCCTACACCGTAAGGGGGCATTTTGGCTACACCTTC. It specifies CASSYTVRGHFGYTF.

This clonotype turned up a few times. The CDR3 DNA follows: TGTGCCAGCAGTGAGGCGGGACAGGGGGCGACCTACGAGCAGTACTTC. Translating it yields CASSEAGQGATYEQYF. The rearrangement joins TRBV6-1 to TRBJ2-7; TRBD1 matches at 12 bases. Germline V CDR1 and CDR2: MNHNS, SASEGT. The CDR3 is made up of 16 amino acids. V was clipped by 3 bases and J by 2 bases; unmatched bases: 5.